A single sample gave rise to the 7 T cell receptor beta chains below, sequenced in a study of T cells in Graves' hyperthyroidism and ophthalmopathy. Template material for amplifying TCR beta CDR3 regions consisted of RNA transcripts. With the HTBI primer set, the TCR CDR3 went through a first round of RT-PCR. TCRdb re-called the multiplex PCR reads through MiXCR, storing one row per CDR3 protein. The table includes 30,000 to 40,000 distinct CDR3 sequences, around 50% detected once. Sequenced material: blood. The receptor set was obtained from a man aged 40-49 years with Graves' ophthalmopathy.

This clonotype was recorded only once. CDR3 sequence reads: CATSRVRAGGLDGETTYNEQFF. CDR3 DNA sequence: TGTGCCACCAGCAGAGTGAGGGCAGGGGGCTTGGACGGGGAAACAACCTACAATGAGCAGTTCTTC. The chain employs TRBV15 and TRBJ2-1; 8 nucleotides line up with TRBD1. Germline V gene data show CDR1 as LNHNV and CDR2 as YYDKDF (reference sequence). The CDR3 totals 22 residues. V was clipped by 1 base and J by 2 bases; unmatched bases: 22. The full variable domain, in which reference TRBV15 and TRBJ2-1 provide the parts outside the CDR3, is DAMVIQNPRYQVTQFGKPVTLSCSQTLNHNVMYWYQQKSSQAPKLLFHYYDKDFNNEADTPDNFQSRRPNTSFCFLDIRSPGLGDTAMYLCATSRVRAGGLDGETTYNEQFFGPGTRLTVL.

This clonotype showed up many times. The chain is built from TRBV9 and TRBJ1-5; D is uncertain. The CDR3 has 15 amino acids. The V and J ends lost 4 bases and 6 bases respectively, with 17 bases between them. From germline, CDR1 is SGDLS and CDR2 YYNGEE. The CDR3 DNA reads TGTGCCAGCAGCCCCCAAGGACTCGCAGCTCAGCCCCAGCATTTT. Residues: CASSPQGLAAQPQHF. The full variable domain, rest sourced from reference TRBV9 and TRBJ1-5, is DSGVTQTPKHLITATGQRVTLRCSPRSGDLSVYWYQQSLDQGLQFLIQYYNGEERAKGNILERFSAQQFPDLHSELNLSSLELGDSALYFCASSPQGLAAQPQHFGDGTRLSIL.

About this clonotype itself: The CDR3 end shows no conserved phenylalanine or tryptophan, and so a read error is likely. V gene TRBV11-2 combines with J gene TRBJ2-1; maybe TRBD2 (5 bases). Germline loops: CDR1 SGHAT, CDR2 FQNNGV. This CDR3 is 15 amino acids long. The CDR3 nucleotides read TGTGCCAGCAGCCTCGGGGTTGCTTTCTACAGTGAGCAGTTCTCC. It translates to CASSLGVAFYSEQFS.

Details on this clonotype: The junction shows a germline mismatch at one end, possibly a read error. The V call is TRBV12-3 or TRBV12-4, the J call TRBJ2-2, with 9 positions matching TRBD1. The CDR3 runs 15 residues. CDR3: CASRQDRGNTGELFF. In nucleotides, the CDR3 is TGCGCCAGCAGGCAGGACAGGGGAAACACCGGGGAGCTGTTTTTT.

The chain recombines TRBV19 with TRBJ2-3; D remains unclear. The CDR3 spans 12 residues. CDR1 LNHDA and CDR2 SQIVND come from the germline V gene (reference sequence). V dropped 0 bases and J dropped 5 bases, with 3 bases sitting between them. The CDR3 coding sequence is TGTGCCAGTAGTATAGAGGGAGATACGCAGTATTTT. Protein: CASSIEGDTQYF.

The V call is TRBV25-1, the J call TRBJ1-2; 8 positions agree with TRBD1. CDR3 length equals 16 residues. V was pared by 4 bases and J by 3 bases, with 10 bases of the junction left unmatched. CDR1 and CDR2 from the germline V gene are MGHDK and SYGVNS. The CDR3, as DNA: TGTGCCAGCAGTGCTAATGGGGGACAGGACCACTATGGCTACACCTTC. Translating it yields CASSANGGQDHYGYTF.

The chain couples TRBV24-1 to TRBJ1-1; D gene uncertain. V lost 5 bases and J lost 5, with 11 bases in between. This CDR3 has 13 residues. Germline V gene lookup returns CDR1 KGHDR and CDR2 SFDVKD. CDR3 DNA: TGTGCCACCAGTGGCCTCCCCGGGACTGAAGCTTTCTTT. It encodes CATSGLPGTEAFF.